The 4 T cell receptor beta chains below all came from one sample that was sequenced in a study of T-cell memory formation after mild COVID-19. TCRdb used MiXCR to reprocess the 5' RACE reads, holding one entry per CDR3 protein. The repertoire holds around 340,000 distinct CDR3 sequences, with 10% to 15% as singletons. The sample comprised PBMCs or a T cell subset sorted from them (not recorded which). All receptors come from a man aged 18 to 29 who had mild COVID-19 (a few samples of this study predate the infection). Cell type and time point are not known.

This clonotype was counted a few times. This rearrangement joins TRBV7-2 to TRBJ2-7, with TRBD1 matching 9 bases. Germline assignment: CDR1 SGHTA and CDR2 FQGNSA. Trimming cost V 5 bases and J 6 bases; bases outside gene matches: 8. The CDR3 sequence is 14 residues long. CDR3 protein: CASSLWDRVAEQYF. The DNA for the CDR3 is TGTGCCAGCAGCCTTTGGGACAGGGTTGCCGAGCAGTACTTC.

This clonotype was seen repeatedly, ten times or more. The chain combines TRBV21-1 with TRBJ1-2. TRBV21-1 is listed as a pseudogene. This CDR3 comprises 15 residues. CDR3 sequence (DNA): TGTGCCAGCAGCAAACGGGGGGGCGCAAACTATGGCTACACCTTC. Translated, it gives CASSKRGGANYGYTF.

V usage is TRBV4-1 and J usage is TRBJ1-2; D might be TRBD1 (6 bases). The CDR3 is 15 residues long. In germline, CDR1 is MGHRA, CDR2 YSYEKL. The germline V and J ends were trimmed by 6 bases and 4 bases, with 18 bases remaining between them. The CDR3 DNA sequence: TGCGCCAGCAGTCCGCGGGGGGGGCGCGGCTATGGCTACACCTTC. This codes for CASSPRGGRGYGYTF.

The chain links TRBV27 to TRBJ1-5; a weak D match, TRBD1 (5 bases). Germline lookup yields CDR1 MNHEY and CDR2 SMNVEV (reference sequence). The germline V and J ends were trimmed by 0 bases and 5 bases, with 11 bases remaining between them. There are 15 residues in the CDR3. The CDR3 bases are TGTGCCAGCAGTTTATCTTCAGGGTTGGATCAGCCCCAGCATTTT. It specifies CASSLSSGLDQPQHF.